This T cell receptor beta chain was obtained from a study of tumor and adjacent non-tumor tissue in lung cancer (dated by TCRdb to 2016 to 2019). For the wider study: By cancer type, the cohort comprised eleven to twelve adenocarcinoma patients, a couple of squamous cell carcinoma patients and 1 small cell lung cancer patient. The roughly 15 enrolled patients, of whom some 10 were men and 5 were women, were aged about 31 to 85 years and were diagnosed with TNM stage I to III disease. Sequencing generated a total of roughly 130 million productive TCRbeta reads, averaging around 4.3 million reads per sample. The study compared bulk TCRbeta repertoires from lung tumor tissue and matched distant non-tumor lung tissue of some 15 lung cancer patients. About 30 paired specimens, one tumor and one normal lung sample per patient, were profiled by TCRbeta CDR3 sequencing.

RNA was isolated from bulk, unsorted tissue, and RNA quality was assessed with a NanoDrop ND-1000 and an Agilent 2100. Donors were newly diagnosed lung cancer patients admitted for thoracic surgery in China between August and November 2014, without prior chemotherapy. Patients who had received previous radiotherapy or chemotherapy, or who had another concurrent cancer, were excluded from the study. Surgical tissue pieces of roughly 1-2 cm3 were preserved in RNAlater solution and were kept at -80 degrees C until use. The CDR3 sequence holds 14 residues, the cysteine and phenylalanine included. Only the CDR3 region is kept as DNA, spanning 42 bases read in frame from base 1. The germline V gene gives CDR1 as MDHEN and CDR2 as SYDVKM. Libraries were built with multiplex PCR. Sequencer: Illumina HiSeq 2500. TCRbeta libraries were built by three rounds of nested PCR using primers (Table S4), following protocols modified from ARM-PCR. PCR products of 200-500 bp were gel-excised and purified with the QIAquick gel extraction kit before sequencing. From the authors' description of their analysis: Reads were cleaned with Trimmomatic, merged with FLASH into complete CDR3 sequences, and assigned to V(D)J germline segments with MiTCR. VDJtools was used to compute clonal diversity as the inverse Simpson's index. A read counted as productive if the sequence was in-frame and lacked a premature stop codon. TCRdb trimmed public reads at Q25 via fastp, called clones via MiXCR and kept in-frame beta chains. One record per CDR3 amino acid sequence lists the most common genes and DNA. Here the V and J calls rest on TCRdb's processing, not on the authors' analysis. The sample includes 60,000 to 85,000 distinct CDR3 sequences, with roughly 80% observed a single time. The top ten constitute roughly 12% of the sample.

This clonotype was observed a handful of times. Its recognized antigen is unknown. The junction and the germline gene differ at one end; a read error may be behind it. Broader findings and caveats from the paper: Neither the sequencing platform nor unique molecular identifiers are mentioned in the methods. Younger patients had significantly higher TCR diversity, and higher tumor TCR diversity was associated with shorter overall and disease-free survival. TCR diversity (inverse Simpson) was significantly higher in tumor than in normal lung tissue (about 400 vs 180, P = 0.0075, Mann-Whitney U test). Only approximately 16 patients were included in the cohort, and the need for larger samples and more detailed clinical data was noted by the authors. The top 100 clones accounted for a significantly larger cumulative portion of the repertoire in normal lung than in tumor tissue. Because peripheral blood was not sequenced, blood TCRbeta repertoires in the lung cancer patients of the study were not examined.

The V gene is TRBV28 and the J gene is TRBJ1-4, with the identity of the D gene unclear. Specimen: lung tumor tissue. This receptor was obtained from a woman aged 50 to 65 with non-small cell lung cancer. The CDR3 sequence is CASSTDATNEKPFF. The bases read TGTGCCAGCAGCACAGATGCAACTAATGAAAAACCGTTTTTT.